This T cell receptor beta chain is drawn from a study of OX40 agonist ivuxolimab in advanced cancers. The table lists this clone with a count of one. CDR3 size: 14 residues. Germline CDR1 is SGHDT and CDR2 is YYEEEE. V was shortened by 0 bases and J by 5 bases, with 11 bases between the two germline ends. Sequencing was performed with immunoSEQ multiplex PCR; in TCRdb, only in-frame clones are kept and a portion is missing. The data hold roughly 72,000 clones, with 80% to 90% observed a single time. This rearrangement joins TRBV5-6 to TRBJ1-2; D not certain. Sample: CD4+ or CD8+ T cells sorted from blood, taken in a trial of the OX40 agonist ivuxolimab. This sequence was found in an adult with an advanced solid tumor such as melanoma, head and neck, liver or kidney cancer. CDR3 loop: CASSLALGIYGYTF. The DNA of the CDR3 is TGTGCCAGCAGCTTGGCCTTAGGGATTTATGGCTACACCTTC.